The TCR beta chain under discussion was sequenced for a study of shared clonotypes between healthy human individuals. A few counts support this clone. Germline assignment: CDR1 SGHKS and CDR2 YYEKEE (reference sequence). CDR3 length equals 15 residues. Between the trimmed V and J ends, which lost 1 base and 4 bases, there was a span of 12 bases. Sequencing was performed with immunoSEQ multiplex PCR; in TCRdb, only in-frame clones are kept and a portion is missing. The sample records 2 million or so clones, about 95% being singletons. It was CD45RO-negative cells, positively selected for CCR7, that made up naive CD8 cells, with terminally differentiated effector memory CD45RA+ cells excluded.

The sequencing sample was made of naive CD8+ T cells sorted from blood. This receptor was identified in a man aged 18 to 35 in good health. This chain connects TRBV5-5 to TRBJ1-5, with D maybe TRBD1 (6 bases). The CDR3 DNA reads as TGTGCCAGCAGCTTGTTCAGGGGCCCGAATCAGCCCCAGCATTTT. It specifies CASSLFRGPNQPQHF.